This T cell receptor (beta chain) originates from a study of CD8 T cells in Susac syndrome. RNA in amounts of roughly 0.5 to 1 ug was reverse transcribed with random hexamers. Amplification of TCR beta CDR3 spanned 54 Vbeta and 13 Jbeta via immunoSEQ multiplex PCR. TCRdb reanalysed the immunoSEQ multiplex PCR reads using MiXCR and keeps one entry per CDR3 protein. The table includes about 160,000 distinct CDR3 sequences, about 93% detected once. This clonotype was detected once. CD8+ and CD4+ T cells taken from blood had their TCR beta sequenced. This TCR was sampled from a human donor in good health. Material for sequencing was CD4+ T cells from PBMCs.

Here the CDR3 DNA reads TGCGCCAGCAGCTTGAATGGGGGGCCGGAGACCCAGTACTTC. This gives the protein CASSLNGGPETQYF. The chain uses TRBV5-1 and TRBJ2-5, with D tentatively TRBD1 or TRBD2 (6 bases each). The CDR3 runs 14 residues. Germline values: CDR1 SGHRS, CDR2 YFSETQ. With 1 base removed from V and 5 bases from J, the gap between germline ends came to 12 bases.